The next 15 T cell receptor beta chains were all read from a single sample in a study of vaccination effects on CD4 cells after COVID-19. Their cognate antigens are unknown. Following 10 days of culture, CD4+ T cells were isolated. It was between March and December 2020 that the person had a SARS-CoV-2 infection confirmed by PCR. All study participants received two doses of BNT162b2 or mRNA-1273 vaccine. Data came from immunoSEQ multiplex PCR; TCRdb stores just in-frame clones and leaves some out. The sample contains roughly 30,000 clones, approximately 77% of which appear only once. The specimen was CD4+ T cells from PBMCs cultured without peptide, collected after COVID-19 vaccination. These receptors were obtained from a human donor who had a prior SARS-CoV-2 infection.

V usage is TRBV13 and J usage is TRBJ2-5, with D perhaps being TRBD1 or TRBD2 (5 bases each). CDR3 length: 12 residues. The germline V gene encodes CDR1 PRHDT and CDR2 FYEKMQ (reference sequence). Trimming took 7 bases from V and 5 from J, leaving 11 bases between them. CDR3 residues: CASTHRRETQYF. For the CDR3, the DNA is TGTGCCAGCACCCACAGGAGGGAGACCCAGTACTTC. Using reference TRBV13 and TRBJ2-5 for the parts outside the CDR3, the full variable domain is AAGVIQSPRHLIKEKRETATLKCYPIPRHDTVYWYQQGPGQDPQFLISFYEKMQSDKGSIPDRFSAQQFSDYHSELNMSSLELGDSALYFCASTHRRETQYFGPGTRLLVL.

V gene TRBV29-1 combines with J gene TRBJ2-7, with 15 bases identical to TRBD2. Trimming took 6 bases from V and 7 from J; bases not matched to a gene: 4. From germline, CDR1 is SQVTM and CDR2 ANQGSEA. The CDR3 spans 13 residues. For the CDR3, the DNA is TGCAGCGTAGGACTAGCGGGGGGGTTGGAGCAGTACTTC. It codes for CSVGLAGGLEQYF.

The rearrangement joins TRBV6-4 to TRBJ2-7; D gene unclear. V was pared by 4 bases and J by 12 bases, with 13 bases between. The CDR3 totals 11 residues. Germline values: CDR1 MRHNA, CDR2 SNTAGT. The DNA of the CDR3 is TGTGCCAGCAGTGTCTGTCTGATCTGGTACTTC. Its translation: CASSVCLIWYF.

The V and J genes are TRBV6-5 and TRBJ2-1; 8 nucleotides agree with TRBD2. The CDR3 is made up of 15 amino acids. The V gene's germline CDR1 is MNHEY and CDR2 SVGAGI. The junction had 5 bases not matched to a gene; V was cut back by 7 bases and J by 0 bases. For the CDR3, the DNA is TGTGCCAGCACTCCTAGCGGGTTCTCCTACAATGAGCAGTTCTTC. Protein sequence: CASTPSGFSYNEQFF.

The chain has TRBV29-1 and TRBJ1-4, with 8 bases fitting TRBD1. The CDR3 consists of 14 residues. The junction had 7 bases not matched to a gene; V was cut back by 2 bases and J by 8 bases. Germline CDR1 reads SQVTM; CDR2 reads ANQGSEA. The DNA of the CDR3 is TGCAGCGTTGAAAGTTCTGGGGACAGGGAAAAACTGTTTTTT. It yields the protein CSVESSGDREKLFF.

The chain carries TRBV6-5 and TRBJ1-6, with D uncertain. Per germline, CDR1 MNHEY and CDR2 SVGAGI. The CDR3 has 13 residues. Trimming cost V 8 bases and J 3 bases, with 8 bases left between them. The CDR3 region is CASEGLYNSPLHF. The CDR3 DNA follows: TGTGCCAGCGAGGGTCTCTATAATTCACCCCTCCACTTT.

This clone was observed a handful of times. This rearrangement joins TRBV4-2 to TRBJ2-1, with 11 bases matching TRBD2. Germline CDR1 reads LGHNA; CDR2 reads YNFKEQ. V was pared by 0 bases and J by 2 bases, with 12 bases of the junction left unmatched. This CDR3 is 20 amino acids long. The chain's CDR3 is CASSQDSISGGVITYNEQFF. The CDR3, as DNA: TGTGCCAGCAGCCAAGATTCAATTAGCGGGGGGGTAATAACCTACAATGAGCAGTTCTTC.

The V call is TRBV28, the J call TRBJ2-6; tentatively, D is TRBD1 (6 bases). The CDR3 length is 17 residues. Trimming pared 10 bases from V and 0 bases from J, leaving 19 bases between. CDR1 MDHEN and CDR2 SYDVKM come from the germline V gene. CDR3 sequence (DNA): TGTGCCACACTCCCACCCCTACAGGGCTCTGGGGCCAACGTCCTGACTTTC. Translation: CATLPPLQGSGANVLTF.

V gene TRBV7-3 combines with J gene TRBJ2-2; 9 bases line up with TRBD2. J lost 8 bases, V lost 0 bases, and 4 bases had no gene match. Germline CDR1 reads SGHTA; CDR2 reads FQGTGA. This CDR3 is built from 15 residues. The chain's CDR3 is CASSLTGLASGELFF. The CDR3 nucleotides read TGTGCCAGCAGCTTAACGGGACTAGCCTCGGGGGAGCTGTTTTTT.

The chain joins TRBV13 to TRBJ1-2, with D uncertain. The CDR3 length is 15 residues. The V end was cut by 5 bases, the J end by 6 bases, with 19 bases between. The germline V gene encodes CDR1 PRHDT and CDR2 FYEKMQ (reference sequence). The CDR3 DNA sequence: TGTGCCAGCAGCCGATCACCCGGACTATCGCATGGCTACACCTTC. Amino acid sequence: CASSRSPGLSHGYTF.

This chain joins TRBV5-1 and TRBJ1-1; perhaps TRBD1 as D (6 bases). The V end was cut by 0 bases, the J end by 5 bases, with 20 bases between. The CDR3 covers 17 residues. Germline lookup yields CDR1 SGHRS and CDR2 YFSETQ. The CDR3 region has the DNA TGCGCCAGCAGCTTGGGGGGGCCGGGTGTAGGTCGGACTGAAGCTTTCTTT. This gives the protein CASSLGGPGVGRTEAFF.

The V and J genes are TRBV6-5 and TRBJ1-1, with 7 positions matching TRBD1. CDR3 size: 14 residues. V dropped 7 bases and J dropped 1; count of bases not matched to a gene: 6. CDR1 is MNHEY, CDR2 SVGAGI, per germline. The CDR3 sequence: CASTWTGQNTEAFF. The DNA for the CDR3 is TGTGCCAGCACGTGGACAGGACAGAACACTGAAGCTTTCTTT.

This clone was seen only once. The chain joins TRBV3-1 (or the pseudogene TRBV3-2) to TRBJ2-7; D unresolved. The V end was cut by 3 bases, the J end by 2 bases, with 11 bases between. The CDR3 runs 14 residues. In germline, CDR1 is LGHDT, CDR2 YNNKEL (reference sequence). The CDR3 bases are TGTGCCAGCAGCCATCAGCGTATTACCTACGAGCAGTACTTC. Translating gives CASSHQRITYEQYF.

This clone was recorded only once. The gene calls are TRBV5-1 and TRBJ1-4, with D possibly being TRBD1 (5 bases). The V gene's germline CDR1 is SGHRS and CDR2 YFSETQ. V lost 3 bases and J lost 8, with 17 bases in between. This CDR3 has 15 residues. Written as DNA, the CDR3 is TGCGCCAGCAGCTCTGCCGGGACTGGTAGCGAAAAACTGTTTTTT. Its translation is CASSSAGTGSEKLFF.

V gene TRBV19 combines with J gene TRBJ2-2, with 10 bases fitting TRBD1. V trimming: 4 bases; J trimming: 7 bases; junction bases outside the gene matches: 9. The CDR3 loop spans 16 amino acids. Germline-derived CDR1 and CDR2 are LNHDA and SQIVND (reference sequence). CDR3 protein: CASSTSDRGRNGELFF. The CDR3 bases are TGTGCCAGTAGTACCTCCGACAGGGGGCGAAACGGGGAGCTGTTTTTT. The whole variable domain, filled in from reference TRBV19 and TRBJ2-2, reads DGGITQSPKYLFRKEGQNVTLSCEQNLNHDAMYWYRQDPGQGLRLIYYSQIVNDFQKGDIAEGYSVSREKKESFPLTVTSAQKNPTAFYLCASSTSDRGRNGELFFGEGSRLTVL.